This T cell receptor beta chain comes out of a study of OX40 agonist ivuxolimab in advanced cancers. Study at large: The diagnoses of dose-escalation patients were hepatocellular carcinoma, melanoma, renal cell or head and neck cancer.

The germline CDR1 and CDR2 sequences are SGHRS and YFSETQ. This CDR3 contains 17 residues. Trimming cost V 0 bases and J 1 base, with 15 bases left between them. Generated by immunoSEQ multiplex PCR, the TCRdb table keeps only in-frame clones and is missing some. The table lists some 80,000 clones, 80% to 90% of them singletons. V and J are TRBV5-1 and TRBJ2-3, with D tentatively TRBD2 (7 bases). The material sequenced was CD4+ or CD8+ T cells sorted from blood, taken in a trial of the OX40 agonist ivuxolimab. The clonotype was recovered from an adult with an advanced solid tumor such as melanoma, head and neck, liver or kidney cancer. In DNA form, the CDR3 reads TGCGCCAGCAGCTTGGCGCGGGGGCCAGGGGGCACAGATACGCAGTATTTT. It specifies CASSLARGPGGTDTQYF.